This T cell receptor beta chain was identified during a study of blood T cell repertoires in COVID-19. Overall study context: Samples representing acute and convalescent COVID-19 were sourced from the United States, Italy and Spain.

This CDR3 comprises 15 residues. Germline lookup yields CDR1 SGHDT and CDR2 YYEEEE. The V end lost 0 bases, the J end lost 2 bases, and 9 bases lay between the germline ends. In the original workflow: Reference gene primer amplification gave nucleated cell count estimates. Only in-frame clones appear in the TCRdb table, and some are missing; sequencing was by immunoSEQ multiplex PCR. V and J calls and clone size are those listed in that table; D and trimming were worked out from the DNA. The table has more than 300,000 clones, about 82% seen once. The chain recombines TRBV5-6 with TRBJ1-5, with D unclear. The source material was peripheral blood. The sequence came from a woman aged 45-65 years with acute or convalescent COVID-19. The CDR3 bases are TGTGCCAGCAGCTTGGGCGCCGCGGGCAATCAGCCCCAGCATTTT. This codes for CASSLGAAGNQPQHF.